This T cell receptor beta chain was documented in a study of shared clonotypes between healthy human individuals. Study-level findings and limits: Across several donors, naive CD4 shared 5% to 6%, naive CD8 over 3%, memory CD4 2% to 2.5%, memory CD8 0.4% to 0.5%. On the whole, naive subsets had larger estimated richness than memory subsets had.

The study enrolled healthy HIV-negative adults without recent acute infections or vaccinations as donors. In the case of this clone: The target antigen is unknown.

The CDR3 consists of 17 residues. The authors split each subset's genomic DNA evenly across several immunoSEQ plates. Sequenced by immunoSEQ multiplex PCR; TCRdb stores in-frame clones only, minus some. The repertoire includes some 2 million clones, 85% to 95% of them detected once, and 0.13% sits in the top ten. The chain uses TRBV21-1 and TRBJ1-6. TRBV21-1 is flagged as a pseudogene. The receptor's source is a man younger than 35 in good health. Input material: naive CD4+ T cells sorted from blood. Stated subset: CD45RA+ positively selected. The CDR3 here is CASETHAGLLSNSPLHF. The CDR3 DNA sequence: TGTGCCAGCGAAACCCATGCGGGGTTATTAAGCAATTCACCCCTCCACTTT.